Listed here are 30 T cell receptor beta chains from one sample, sequenced in a study of cytomegalovirus exposure and HLA in healthy donors. Vbeta (60) and Jbeta (13) primers were used in the PCR. Clones were read by immunoSEQ multiplex PCR, and TCRdb kept only the in-frame ones, dropping some. Here the sample spans under 200,000 clones, about 13% being singletons. Input material: PBMCs. These receptors were collected from a man aged 50 or older in good health and CMV-seropositive.

This chain uses TRBV5-4 with TRBJ2-3; weak D call: TRBD1 (6 bases). The CDR3 runs to 17 residues. Deletions cut 1 base from V and 2 bases from J, with 17 bases between. Germline assignment: CDR1 SGHNT and CDR2 YYREEE (reference sequence). The CDR3 DNA reads TGTGCCAGCAGCTTGTCTAGAGGGGGATTTAACACAGATACGCAGTATTTT. Protein product: CASSLSRGGFNTDTQYF.

In this sample, this clone turned up a few times. This CDR3 is CASSLSGSTEAFF. The CDR3 coding sequence is TGTGCCAGCAGTTTGTCGGGTTCCACTGAAGCTTTCTTT. The chain has TRBV6-5 and TRBJ1-1; D uncertain. CDR3 size: 13 residues. Trimming stripped 4 bases from V and 4 bases from J, with 10 bases between. The germline V gene has CDR1 MNHEY and CDR2 SVGAGI.

The sample holds a few counts of this clone. The rearrangement joins TRBV7-2 to TRBJ1-6; D unresolved. V gave up 5 bases and J gave up 7 bases, with 12 bases separating them. CDR3 length: 14 amino acids. The germline V gene encodes CDR1 SGHTA and CDR2 FQGNSA. CDR3: CASSPGILNSPLHF. The CDR3, as DNA: TGTGCCAGCAGCCCCGGGATTTTGAATTCACCCCTCCACTTT. Using reference TRBV7-2 and TRBJ1-6 for the parts outside the CDR3, the full variable domain is GAGVSQSPSNKVTEKGKDVELRCDPISGHTALYWYRQSLGQGLEFLIYFQGNSAPDKSGLPSDRFSAERTGGSVSTLTIQRTQQEDSAVYLCASSPGILNSPLHFGNGTRLTVT.

This chain joins TRBV28 and TRBJ1-1, with 7 positions matching TRBD1. J gave up 7 bases and V 5 bases, and 7 bases lay outside the gene matches. Germline CDR1 and CDR2: MDHEN and SYDVKM. The CDR3 is 13 residues long. The DNA for the CDR3 is TGTGCCAGCAGTCGAGACAGGGTTGGTGAAGCTTTCTTT. Protein: CASSRDRVGEAFF.

This clone has a handful of counts. The chain links TRBV19 to TRBJ2-5; perhaps TRBD2 as D (5 bases). The germline gives CDR1 LNHDA, CDR2 SQIVND (reference sequence). Trimming took off 2 bases at V and 0 bases at J, with 13 bases between the two ends. This CDR3 comprises 16 residues. CDR3 sequence: CASSITLTRYQETQYF. In DNA, the CDR3 is TGTGCCAGTAGTATAACCCTCACTAGGTACCAAGAGACCCAGTACTTC.

In its sample, this clone was seen a few times. The rearrangement uses TRBV4-1 and TRBJ1-1; 7 bases fit TRBD1. Germline V gene sequence: CDR1 MGHRA, CDR2 YSYEKL. The CDR3 contains 15 residues. Unmatched junction bases numbered 8, after V lost 2 bases and J lost 5 bases. The CDR3 bases are TGCGCCAGCAGCCAACTGACAGGGTTTGGAACTGAAGCTTTCTTT. Its protein product is CASSQLTGFGTEAFF.

The CDR3 nucleotides are TGTGCCAGCAGTTCCCCGGGACAGGGTCTCGAGACCCAGTACTTC. It translates to CASSSPGQGLETQYF. This chain uses TRBV28 with TRBJ2-5, with 9 bases that match TRBD1. V shed 4 bases and J 5 bases; nucleotides not matched to a gene: 8. Germline CDR1 MDHEN, CDR2 SYDVKM. The CDR3 runs to 15 residues.

This clone was seen only a few times. The genes are TRBV27 and TRBJ2-5, with TRBD1 matching 7 bases. The V gene's germline CDR1 is MNHEY and CDR2 SMNVEV (reference sequence). The junction had 4 bases not matched to a gene; V was cut back by 6 bases and J by 0 bases. This CDR3 is built from 14 residues. CDR3 in DNA: TGTGCCAGCAGGACGGACAGGAACCAAGAGACCCAGTACTTC. It yields the protein CASRTDRNQETQYF.

The rearrangement links TRBV11-2 to TRBJ2-1, with a tentative D call TRBD2 (6 bases). Trimming left V 8 bases short and J 0 bases short, with 17 bases between. The CDR3 contains 16 residues. Per the germline V gene, CDR1 is SGHAT and CDR2 is FQNNGV. This CDR3 reads CASRGTHLSSYNEQFF. CDR3 DNA sequence: TGTGCCAGCCGGGGGACGCACCTTAGCTCCTACAATGAGCAGTTCTTC. Combining the CDR3 with reference TRBV11-2 and TRBJ2-1 gives the whole variable domain EAGVAQSPRYKIIEKRQSVAFWCNPISGHATLYWYQQILGQGPKLLIQFQNNGVVDDSQLPKDRFSAERLKGVDSTLKIQPAKLEDSAVYLCASRGTHLSSYNEQFFGPGTRLTVL.

This clone was picked up a small number of times. V is TRBV15 and J is TRBJ1-2; D not certain. V lost 1 base and J 10 bases, leaving 13 bases between the germline ends. This CDR3 has 13 residues. Germline values: CDR1 LNHNV, CDR2 YYDKDF (reference sequence). The CDR3 loop is CATSRGGTVLYTF. In DNA form, the CDR3 reads TGTGCCACCAGCAGAGGTGGAACAGTCCTCTACACCTTC.

V and J are TRBV5-8 and TRBJ1-2; 7 nucleotides align to TRBD1. The CDR3 runs to 12 residues. Trimming removed 2 bases from V and 9 bases from J; junction bases left unmatched: 4. From germline, CDR1 is SGHTS and CDR2 YDEGEE. CDR3 sequence (DNA): TGTGCCAGCAGCTTTAGACAGGGAAGCTACACCTTC. This translates into CASSFRQGSYTF.

This clone was seen only a few times. The chain has TRBV5-1 and TRBJ1-4; TRBD1 matches 8 bases. The germline V gene has CDR1 SGHRS and CDR2 YFSETQ. The CDR3 covers 15 residues. J gave up 4 bases and V 0 bases, and 2 bases lay outside the gene matches. CDR3 bases: TGCGCCAGCAGCTTGGGTGGACAGGGTAATGAAAAACTGTTTTTT. Its protein product is CASSLGGQGNEKLFF.

The rearrangement uses TRBV6-6 and TRBJ1-2; the D gene is possibly TRBD1 (6 bases). This CDR3 contains 15 residues. CDR1 is MNHNY and CDR2 is SVGAGI in the germline V gene (reference sequence). Trimming pared 7 bases from V and 7 bases from J, leaving 22 bases between. Written as DNA, the CDR3 is TGTGCCAGCACCCATAGGGAGGGGGGGCGGATTGGCTACACCTTC. Translating gives CASTHREGGRIGYTF.

This clone was counted between two and nine times. The chain has TRBV5-4 and TRBJ1-3; TRBD1 aligns across 7 bases. CDR1 and CDR2 from the germline V gene are SGHNT and YYREEE (reference sequence). The junction had 7 bases not matched to a gene; V was cut back by 3 bases and J by 4 bases. This CDR3 spans 15 amino acids. This CDR3 is CASSSDGTVGNTIYF. The CDR3 region has the DNA TGTGCCAGCAGCTCTGACGGGACAGTAGGAAACACCATATATTTT.

CDR3 protein: CASSQDPGSYNEQFF. Here the CDR3 DNA reads TGCGCCAGCAGCCAAGACCCCGGCTCCTACAATGAGCAGTTCTTC. This rearrangement joins TRBV4-3 to TRBJ2-1; D is uncertain. Germline V gene data show CDR1 as LGHNA and CDR2 as YSLEER. The ends were cut back, 0 bases at V and 0 bases at J, with 6 bases in the middle. This CDR3 spans 15 amino acids.

The table lists this clone with a few counts. V usage is TRBV5-4 and J usage is TRBJ2-3, with 9 bases identical to TRBD2. The CDR3 runs to 16 residues. CDR1 and CDR2 from the germline V gene are SGHNT and YYREEE (reference sequence). Trimming removed 0 bases from V and 6 bases from J; junction bases left unmatched: 8. The CDR3 coding sequence is TGTGCCAGCAGCTTGGCGGCGCGGGGGGGCCGGGATACGCAGTATTTT. Amino acids: CASSLAARGGRDTQYF.

This clone turned up a few times. V gene TRBV7-2 combines with J gene TRBJ2-7; TRBD2 is a possible D gene (9 bases). This CDR3 has 16 residues. V gave up 5 bases and J gave up 7 bases, with 24 bases separating them. Germline loops: CDR1 SGHTA, CDR2 FQGNSA. CDR3 coding DNA: TGTGCCAGCAGCCCAGGGGGCGGGGGGGCCCAAGGGGAGCAGTACTTC. Its protein is CASSPGGGGAQGEQYF. Combining the CDR3 with reference TRBV7-2 and TRBJ2-7 gives the whole variable domain GAGVSQSPSNKVTEKGKDVELRCDPISGHTALYWYRQSLGQGLEFLIYFQGNSAPDKSGLPSDRFSAERTGGSVSTLTIQRTQQEDSAVYLCASSPGGGGAQGEQYFGPGTRLTVT.

The chain uses TRBV19 and TRBJ2-5; 7 nucleotides agree with TRBD2. Germline CDR1 reads LNHDA; CDR2 reads SQIVND (reference sequence). The CDR3 spans 15 residues. Germline trimming cut 5 bases from V and 5 bases from J; bases unmatched to any gene: 11. The CDR3 DNA reads TGTGCCAGTAGTCCCCGGGGAGGGTTCGAGGAGACCCAGTACTTC. Its translation is CASSPRGGFEETQYF.

CDR3 protein: CASSEYRGQGGQPQHF. The CDR3, as DNA: TGTGCCAGCAGTGAATATCGGGGACAGGGAGGACAGCCCCAGCATTTT. The genes are TRBV2 and TRBJ1-5; 9 nucleotides align to TRBD1. The germline V gene has CDR1 SNHLY and CDR2 FYNNEI. The V segment lost 2 bases and the J segment 7 bases; nucleotides outside the gene matches: 9. CDR3 size: 16 residues.

This clone occurred a few times. The V call is TRBV11-2, the J call TRBJ1-6; 8 bases agree with TRBD1. The CDR3 covers 16 residues. Germline V CDR1 and CDR2: SGHAT, FQNNGV. J gave up 5 bases and V 4 bases, and 7 bases lay outside the gene matches. As DNA, the CDR3 is TGTGCCAGCAGCTCCCGACAGGGGACAAATAATTCACCCCTCCACTTT. It is translated as CASSSRQGTNNSPLHF.

This rearrangement joins TRBV5-4 to TRBJ2-3; 12 nucleotides match TRBD2. Germline V gives CDR1 SGHNT, CDR2 YYREEE (reference sequence). The CDR3 loop spans 16 amino acids. The trim removed 0 bases at V and 4 bases at J, leaving 3 bases unmatched. CDR3 nucleotide sequence: TGTGCCAGCAGCTTGGCTAGCGGGGGGGTGGCAGATACGCAGTATTTT. The encoded protein is CASSLASGGVADTQYF.

The CDR3: CATGQGGAGNQPQHF. In nucleotides, the CDR3 is TGTGCCACCGGACAGGGGGGCGCGGGCAATCAGCCCCAGCATTTT. The rearrangement joins TRBV7-8 to TRBJ1-5; 10 nucleotides align to TRBD1. The CDR3 loop spans 15 amino acids. V dropped 10 bases and J dropped 2; count of bases not matched to a gene: 8. Germline CDR1 is SGHVS and CDR2 is FQNEAQ. Full variable domain (remainder filled in from reference TRBV7-8 and TRBJ1-5): GAGVSQSPRYKVAKRGQDVALRCDPISGHVSLFWYQQALGQGPEFLTYFQNEAQLDKSGLPSDRFFAERPEGSVSTLKIQRTQQEDSAVYLCATGQGGAGNQPQHFGDGTRLSIL.

The chain is built from TRBV7-9 and TRBJ2-3; a possible D gene is TRBD2 (6 bases). Germline-derived CDR1 and CDR2 are SEHNR and FQNEAQ (reference sequence). The V and J ends lost 0 bases and 7 bases respectively, with 23 bases between them. The CDR3 is 18 residues long. This CDR3 reads CASSLALGGVIPHHTQYF. The CDR3 region has the DNA TGTGCCAGCAGCTTAGCACTGGGCGGGGTGATTCCACACCATACGCAGTATTTT.

The rearrangement joins TRBV7-2 to TRBJ2-2, with TRBD2 matching over 11 bases. The CDR3 runs 17 residues. With 4 bases clipped from V and 5 bases from J, the junction kept 9 bases outside the gene matches. CDR1 and CDR2 from the germline V gene are SGHTA and FQGNSA. CDR3 loop: CASSSISGGAWTGELFF. CDR3 in DNA: TGTGCCAGCAGCTCTATTAGCGGGGGGGCCTGGACCGGGGAGCTGTTTTTT.

V gene TRBV7-2 combines with J gene TRBJ2-5; D unresolved. V was trimmed by 0 bases and J by 4 bases, leaving 9 bases between them. Looked up from germline, CDR1 is SGHTA and CDR2 is FQGNSA. This CDR3 spans 14 amino acids. CDR3 DNA sequence: TGTGCCAGCAGCTTAGCGAGAGCTTCAGAGACCCAGTACTTC. It yields the protein CASSLARASETQYF.

This clone was counted only a few times. The chain links TRBV12-5 to TRBJ2-7, with 7 bases lining up with TRBD1. With V trimmed by 5 bases and J by 4 bases, 20 bases remained unmatched. The CDR3 totals 18 residues. Germline V gene sequence: CDR1 LGHNT, CDR2 FRNRAP. The CDR3: CASGPRQGQPSTIYEQYV. The CDR3 nucleotides read TGTGCTAGTGGTCCCCGTCAGGGACAGCCCTCCACTATTTACGAGCAGTACGTC.

The chain has TRBV11-2 and TRBJ1-2; D is perhaps TRBD1 (6 bases). This CDR3 contains 13 residues. V lost 5 bases, J lost 7 bases, and 14 bases lay in between. CDR1 and CDR2 from the germline V gene are SGHAT and FQNNGV. The DNA of the CDR3 is TGTGCCAGCAGCGAGCAGGGGTCCGGTGGCTACACCTTC. Protein sequence: CASSEQGSGGYTF. The whole variable domain, filled in from reference TRBV11-2 and TRBJ1-2, reads EAGVAQSPRYKIIEKRQSVAFWCNPISGHATLYWYQQILGQGPKLLIQFQNNGVVDDSQLPKDRFSAERLKGVDSTLKIQPAKLEDSAVYLCASSEQGSGGYTFGSGTRLTVV.

This clone has more than one count but fewer than ten. The V gene is TRBV2, the J gene TRBJ2-2; 7 bases map to TRBD2. The V segment lost 8 bases and the J segment 7 bases; nucleotides outside the gene matches: 13. The CDR3 totals 15 residues. Germline V gene lookup returns CDR1 SNHLY and CDR2 FYNNEI. CDR3 DNA: TGTGCCAGCCAGTCACTCAGCGGGGCAGGCGGGGAGCTGTTTTTT. It codes for CASQSLSGAGGELFF.

This clone was observed a handful of times. V gene TRBV10-2 combines with J gene TRBJ2-2; D possibly corresponds to TRBD2 (5 bases). Trimming shortened V by 4 bases and J by 4 bases, and 7 bases separated the two germline ends. The germline CDR1 and CDR2 sequences are WSHSY and SAAADI. The CDR3 runs 13 residues. The CDR3 coding sequence is TGCGCCAGCAGTGTTCGGGGCACCGGGGAGCTGTTTTTT. As protein: CASSVRGTGELFF.

This clone was observed a handful of times. The chain employs TRBV6-1 and TRBJ1-2, with a tentative D call TRBD1 (6 bases). CDR3 length equals 13 residues. V lost 6 bases, J lost 8 bases, and 16 bases lay in between. Germline loops: CDR1 MNHNS, CDR2 SASEGT. This CDR3 is CASRAGRGDGYTF. The CDR3 bases are TGTGCCAGCAGGGCGGGCAGGGGAGACGGCTACACCTTC.